The 3 T cell receptor beta chains listed next were all sequenced from one sample in a study of OX40 agonist ivuxolimab in advanced cancers. Here immunoSEQ multiplex PCR was the method, and the copy in TCRdb shows in-frame clones only, minus some. This sample has 60,000 to 90,000 clones, with about 80% found just once. The sequencing used CD4+ or CD8+ T cells sorted from blood, collected in a trial of the OX40 agonist ivuxolimab. Every receptor here comes from an adult with an advanced solid tumor such as melanoma, head and neck, liver or kidney cancer.

CDR3 nucleotides: TGTGCCAGCAGCCCTAGTAGGGTTGGCACTGAAGCTTTCTTT. This gives the protein CASSPSRVGTEAFF. V and J are TRBV28 and TRBJ1-1, with no clear D. V lost 6 bases to trimming and J lost 4 bases, with 15 bases between them. The germline CDR1 and CDR2 sequences are MDHEN and SYDVKM. CDR3 length equals 14 residues.

This sequence joins TRBV18 and TRBJ1-4, with TRBD1 matching over 9 bases. Germline V gene lookup returns CDR1 KGHSH and CDR2 LQKENI. V gave up 3 bases and J gave up 10 bases; unmatched junction bases: 6. The CDR3 contains 14 residues. Here the CDR3 DNA reads TGTGCCAGCTCACCGAGGGACAGGGCGGGAAAACTGTTTTTT. Amino acids: CASSPRDRAGKLFF. The full variable domain, completed using reference TRBV18 and TRBJ1-4, is NAGVMQNPRHLVRRRGQEARLRCSPMKGHSHVYWYRQLPEEGLKFMVYLQKENIIDESGMPKERFSAEFPKEGPSILRIQQVVRGDSAAYFCASSPRDRAGKLFFGSGTQLSVL.

This clone was seen just once. This chain joins TRBV11-2 and TRBJ2-3; D is ambiguous. The length of the CDR3 is 14 residues. The V gene lost 0 bases and the J gene lost 2 bases, with 6 bases spanning the gap. From germline, CDR1 is SGHAT and CDR2 FQNNGV. The CDR3 coding sequence is TGTGCCAGCAGCTTAGATGATCTCACAGATACGCAGTATTTT. Protein: CASSLDDLTDTQYF.